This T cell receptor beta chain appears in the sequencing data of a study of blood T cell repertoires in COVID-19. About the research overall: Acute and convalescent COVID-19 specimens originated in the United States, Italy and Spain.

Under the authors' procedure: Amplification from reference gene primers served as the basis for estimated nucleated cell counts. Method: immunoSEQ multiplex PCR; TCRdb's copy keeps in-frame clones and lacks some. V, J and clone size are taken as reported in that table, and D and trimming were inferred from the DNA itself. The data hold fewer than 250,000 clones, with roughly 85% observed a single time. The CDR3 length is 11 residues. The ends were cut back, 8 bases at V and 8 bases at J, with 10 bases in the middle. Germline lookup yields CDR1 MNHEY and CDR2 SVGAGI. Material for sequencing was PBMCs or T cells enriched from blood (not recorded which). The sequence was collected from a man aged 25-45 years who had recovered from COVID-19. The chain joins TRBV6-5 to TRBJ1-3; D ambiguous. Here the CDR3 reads CASFGGDTIYF. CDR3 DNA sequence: TGTGCCAGCTTCGGAGGAGACACCATATATTTT.